The sequence of this T cell receptor (beta chain) was determined in a study of OX40 agonist ivuxolimab in advanced cancers. Study-wide background: The dose-escalation cohort was about 80% male, with a mean age of 60 years, ranging roughly 23 to 90.

Sequencing used immunoSEQ multiplex PCR; TCRdb keeps in-frame clones, though not all of them. Here the sample spans approximately 61,000 clones, about 90% being singletons. General study findings and limits: With doses of 0.1 to 3.0 mg/kg, CD4+ and CD8+ blood T cells had undergone clonal expansion by week 6.

CDR3 size: 12 residues. V was pared by 2 bases and J by 4 bases, with 6 bases between. Germline V gene sequence: CDR1 SGHKS, CDR2 YYEKEE (reference sequence). A note on this clone: Its antigen remains unidentified.

The sequence came from an adult with an advanced solid tumor such as melanoma, head and neck, liver or kidney cancer. The gene calls are TRBV5-5 and TRBJ1-1; D gene unclear. The specimen was CD4+ or CD8+ T cells sorted from blood, collected in a trial of the OX40 agonist ivuxolimab. The CDR3 DNA sequence: TGTGCCAGCAGCTTCGGGATCACTGAAGCTTTCTTT. This sequence encodes CASSFGITEAFF.